What follows describes a single T cell receptor (beta chain). The clone's antigen remains unknown. Base quality data are lacking; no much larger clone is found one base away. The data belong to a study of T-cell memory formation after mild COVID-19 (dated by TCRdb to the early 2020s). In terms of the full investigation: Most TCR sequence clusters were specific to one of the two donors. In a couple of donors, T-cell clones that expanded and contracted after mild COVID-19 were followed by sequencing TCRalpha and TCRbeta repertoires longitudinally. The cohort was made up of two young adult volunteers, one female and one male, who were previously healthy. The research as a whole found: Some responding clones were found in pre-infection memory, which suggests that pre-existing cross-reactive memory T cells took part in the SARS-CoV-2 response. SARS-CoV-2 specificity of the second-wave clones peaking on day 37 was not confirmed. Clones contracting from day 15 to 85 had balanced CD4/CD8 phenotypes, while a second wave expanding from day 15 to 37 was biased towards CD4+. Contracting CD4+ clones appeared mostly in the CM and EM memory subsets, whereas CD8+ clones were enriched in EMRA. Only two mild cases were covered by the study, and larger cohorts that include severe cases with pre-infection samples were considered necessary.

Based on the germline V gene, the CDR1 and CDR2 sequences are SGHVS and FNYEAQ. The CDR3 spans 12 residues, from the cysteine through the phenylalanine. Only the CDR3 region is kept as DNA, spanning 36 bases read in frame from base 1. V gives up 5 bases and J gives up 3 bases, and the segment between their germline ends measures 5 bases. Ficoll-Paque density gradient centrifugation was used to isolate PBMCs. This sample was sequenced with an Illumina NovaSeq 6000. TCRalpha and TCRbeta cDNA libraries were constructed by 5'RACE with constant-segment primers, with sample barcodes and unique molecular identifiers being introduced. Trizol reagent was used to extract RNA from every sample. Amplification of the libraries took two PCR steps, and the second step added a second sample barcode plus Illumina TruSeq adapters. The libraries were sequenced on an Illumina NovaSeq using 2 x 150 bp paired-end reads. The authors' analysis ran thus. The reads were demultiplexed and collapsed into UMI-guided consensus sequences using migec v1.2.7. Using mixcr v2.1.11, UMI consensuses were aligned to TRA and TRB V and J templates and then assembled into clonotypes. A clonotype was counted as expanded or contracted only if both edgeR and NoisET called the change significant, with noise models trained on biological replicates. edgeR calls used a false discovery rate-adjusted p below 0.01 and a log2 fold-change threshold of 1. PCA with hierarchical clustering of max-normalized trajectories of the 1000 most abundant clonotypes was used as exploratory dynamics analysis. Separately sequenced CD4+ and CD8+ repertoires were used to assign the CD4 or CD8 phenotype of responding clones. TCRdb reprocessing: public reads trimmed at Q25 with fastp, clones called with MiXCR, in-frame beta chains kept. Records with the same CDR3 protein are collapsed into one entry carrying the most frequent genes and DNA. TCRdb's processing, not the authors', yielded these V and J calls. Here the sample has some 250,000 distinct CDR3 sequences; 8% to 10% occur a single time. Of the sample, roughly a fifth is held by the ten largest clones.

The clonotype comes from a man aged 18 to 35 who had mild COVID-19 (a few samples of this study predate the infection). The sample titles of this study are shuffled in the database, so cell type and time point are left out; the donor was told from shared clones. The sample was PBMCs or a T cell subset sorted from them (not recorded which). The chain is made from TRBV7-6 and TRBJ1-5, with the D gene not clear enough to name. The CDR3 protein: CASSGNNQPQHF. The DNA is as follows: TGTGCCAGCAGCGGAAACAATCAGCCCCAGCATTTT.